Shown below are 32 T cell receptor beta chains from a single sample sequenced in a study of T cell responses to AZD1222 COVID-19 vaccine. This table comes from immunoSEQ multiplex PCR, and its TCRdb copy is limited to in-frame clones, with some not included. The data contain approximately 150,000 clones, 90% of them singletons. The starting material was peripheral blood, obtained on day 0 of AZD1222 vaccination. Receptors originate from an adult in good health.

The J gene is TRBJ1-5, the V gene TRBV21-1. TRBV21-1 is tagged as a pseudogene. The CDR3 has 13 residues. As DNA, the CDR3 is TGTGCCAGCAGCAAAGAGGGTAGTCAGCCCCAGCATTTT. Amino acids: CASSKEGSQPQHF.

The genes are TRBV4-1 and TRBJ2-7, with 10 nucleotides matching TRBD1. This CDR3 has 16 amino acids. V trimming: 5 bases; J trimming: 4 bases; junction bases outside the gene matches: 11. Germline V gene data show CDR1 as MGHRA and CDR2 as YSYEKL. The CDR3 protein is CASSGWTGGSLYEQYF. Here the CDR3 DNA reads TGCGCCAGCAGCGGTTGGACAGGGGGATCACTTTACGAGCAGTACTTC.

The gene calls are TRBV24-1 and TRBJ2-2, with TRBD1 matching over 11 bases. The trim removed 4 bases at V and 4 bases at J, leaving 10 bases unmatched. CDR3 size: 18 residues. Germline V CDR1 and CDR2: KGHDR, SFDVKD. The chain's CDR3 is CATSDRTGGLGGTGELFF. The CDR3 DNA is TGTGCCACCAGTGACCGGACAGGGGGCCTAGGGGGCACCGGGGAGCTGTTTTTT.

The rearrangement links TRBV3-1 (or the pseudogene TRBV3-2) to TRBJ1-1; unclear D gene. The germline V gene has CDR1 LGHDT and CDR2 YNNKEL (reference sequence). The CDR3 length is 11 residues. V was clipped by 3 bases and J by 3 bases, with 2 bases between them. The CDR3 region is CASSQHTEAFF. CDR3 sequence (DNA): TGTGCCAGCAGCCAGCACACTGAAGCTTTCTTT.

The rearrangement links TRBV6-4 to TRBJ2-3, with D unresolved. V was pared by 0 bases and J by 11 bases, with 6 bases between. Germline loops: CDR1 MRHNA, CDR2 SNTAGT. The CDR3 covers 11 residues. CDR3 DNA sequence: TGTGCCAGCAGTGACTCGGATCGGCAGTATTTT. It translates to CASSDSDRQYF.

V is TRBV6-5 and J is TRBJ1-3; 9 bases are a match to TRBD1. Germline lookup yields CDR1 MNHEY and CDR2 SVGAGI. J was trimmed by 0 bases and V by 4 bases; bases with no gene match: 4. The CDR3 has 16 residues. This CDR3 reads CASSLTGGLSGNTIYF. For the CDR3, the DNA is TGTGCCAGCAGTTTAACAGGGGGCCTCTCTGGAAACACCATATATTTT.

This sequence joins TRBV3-1 (or the pseudogene TRBV3-2) and TRBJ2-3, with 9 bases identical to TRBD2. There are 17 residues in the CDR3. Germline-derived CDR1 and CDR2 are LGHDT and YNNKEL (reference sequence). Losses at the gene ends were 3 bases for V and 0 bases for J; bases not matched to a gene: 7. This CDR3 is CASSHRTGLASTDTQYF. The CDR3 DNA is TGTGCCAGCAGCCACCGGACTGGACTAGCGAGCACAGATACGCAGTATTTT.

The chain joins TRBV12-3 or TRBV12-4 to TRBJ2-7; either TRBD1 or TRBD2 may fit D (5 bases each). This CDR3 has 12 residues. Trimming left V 6 bases short and J 3 bases short, with 9 bases between. The CDR3 DNA sequence: TGTGCCAGCAGCAGGGACGTCTACGAGCAGTACTTC. This translates into CASSRDVYEQYF.

This chain uses TRBV7-3 with TRBJ2-1, with 7 bases that match TRBD2. CDR3 length: 16 residues. CDR1 SGHTA and CDR2 FQGTGA come from the germline V gene. V dropped 4 bases and J dropped 0; count of bases not matched to a gene: 6. The DNA of the CDR3 is TGTGCCAGCAGCTCCCAGCGGGGAGACTCCTACAATGAGCAGTTCTTC. Translating it yields CASSSQRGDSYNEQFF.

This clone was seen only a few times. The chain joins TRBV27 to TRBJ2-2; 8 nucleotides align to TRBD2. This CDR3 is built from 15 residues. Germline CDR1 MNHEY, CDR2 SMNVEV (reference sequence). With V trimmed by 3 bases and J by 1 base, 1 base remained unmatched. The CDR3 reads CASSLRGVNTGELFF. The CDR3 DNA sequence: TGTGCCAGCAGTTTGCGGGGGGTGAACACCGGGGAGCTGTTTTTT.

As regards this clone: The junction departs from germline at one end; a sequencing error may be responsible. The chain employs TRBV7-3 and TRBJ2-3, with D tentatively TRBD1 (6 bases). CDR1 is SGHTA and CDR2 is FQGTGA in the germline V gene. This CDR3 region has 15 residues. CDR3 DNA: TGTGCCAGCGGCTTGGGGCAGGGGATGGCAGATACGCAGTATTTT. It is translated as CASGLGQGMADTQYF.

The table lists this clone with a few counts. This chain connects TRBV7-2 to TRBJ2-4; 7 positions match TRBD2. This CDR3 comprises 15 residues. V was clipped by 5 bases and J by 0 bases; unmatched bases: 4. CDR1 is SGHTA and CDR2 is FQGNSA in the germline V gene. CDR3 sequence: CASSASGPAKNIQYF. In DNA, the CDR3 is TGTGCCAGCAGCGCTAGCGGACCAGCCAAAAACATTCAGTACTTC.

This chain joins TRBV6-1 and TRBJ1-1; D remains unclear. V gave up 2 bases and J gave up 1 base, with 11 bases separating them. This CDR3 is built from 15 residues. The germline V gene encodes CDR1 MNHNS and CDR2 SASEGT. CDR3 region: CASSEKIGENTEAFF. The CDR3 DNA sequence: TGTGCCAGCAGTGAAAAGATTGGGGAGAACACTGAAGCTTTCTTT.

The chain has TRBV5-1 and TRBJ1-1; possibly TRBD1 for D (6 bases). CDR3 length: 13 amino acids. CDR1 SGHRS and CDR2 YFSETQ come from the germline V gene. Trimming removed 2 bases at V and 8 bases at J, with 13 bases between. The CDR3 here is CASSFPGQREAFF. The CDR3 coding sequence is TGCGCCAGCAGCTTCCCCGGACAGAGGGAAGCTTTCTTT.

V and J are TRBV6-5 and TRBJ1-1; D is possibly TRBD1 (6 bases). CDR1 is MNHEY, CDR2 SVGAGI, per germline. Deletions cut 0 bases from V and 6 bases from J, with 14 bases between. This CDR3 spans 15 amino acids. The CDR3: CASSYSRGGGAEAFF. CDR3 in DNA: TGTGCCAGCAGTTACTCGAGAGGCGGGGGCGCTGAAGCTTTCTTT.

The chain joins TRBV19 to TRBJ2-3, with D possibly being TRBD2 (7 bases). The CDR3 runs 14 residues. Trimming pared 2 bases from V and 6 bases from J, leaving 12 bases between. The germline V gene has CDR1 LNHDA and CDR2 SQIVND (reference sequence). CDR3 region: CASSITGRGDTQYF. CDR3 nucleotide sequence: TGTGCCAGTAGTATAACAGGGCGGGGGGATACGCAGTATTTT. The entire variable domain, with the rest obtained from reference TRBV19 and TRBJ2-3, is as follows: DGGITQSPKYLFRKEGQNVTLSCEQNLNHDAMYWYRQDPGQGLRLIYYSQIVNDFQKGDIAEGYSVSREKKESFPLTVTSAQKNPTAFYLCASSITGRGDTQYFGPGTRLTVL.

This chain connects TRBV12-3 or TRBV12-4 to TRBJ1-1, with no clear D. The V and J ends lost 8 bases and 2 bases respectively, with 12 bases between them. The CDR3 totals 13 residues. The CDR3 sequence is CASSGPSNTEAFF. CDR3 coding DNA: TGTGCCAGCTCCGGACCCTCCAACACTGAAGCTTTCTTT.

This chain links TRBV3-1 (or the pseudogene TRBV3-2) with TRBJ2-2; 9 bases fit TRBD2. This CDR3 is built from 15 residues. After removal of 4 bases from V and 4 bases from J, the junction contained 4 bases not matched to a gene. Germline V CDR1 and CDR2: LGHDT, YNNKEL (reference sequence). The CDR3 sequence: CASSLGLAGTGELFF. CDR3 DNA sequence: TGTGCCAGCAGCCTGGGACTAGCAGGCACCGGGGAGCTGTTTTTT.

The CDR3 sequence: CASSQEGEGQTPDTQYF. The CDR3 DNA sequence: TGCGCCAGCAGCCAAGAAGGGGAGGGACAGACCCCAGATACGCAGTATTTT. The V call is TRBV4-3, the J call TRBJ2-3; D tentatively fits TRBD1 or TRBD2 (7 bases each). The CDR3 covers 17 residues. The germline V and J ends were trimmed by 0 bases and 4 bases, with 17 bases remaining between them. CDR1 and CDR2 from the germline V gene are LGHNA and YSLEER.

The rearrangement links TRBV6-5 to TRBJ2-7, with TRBD1 as a possible D gene (6 bases). V lost 5 bases to trimming and J lost 3 bases, with 14 bases between them. Germline values: CDR1 MNHEY, CDR2 SVGAGI. CDR3 size: 14 residues. CDR3 nucleotide sequence: TGTGCCAGCAGTCAATCAGGGGAACTCTACGAGCAGTACTTC. Its protein is CASSQSGELYEQYF.

This chain uses TRBV7-2 with TRBJ1-5; no clear D gene. In germline, CDR1 is SGHTA, CDR2 FQGNSA. This CDR3 has 17 amino acids. Between the trimmed V and J ends, which lost 4 bases and 1 base, there was a span of 17 bases. The CDR3 bases are TGTGCCAGCAGCTCATCGCGTGGCGCACCCAGCAATCAGCCCCAGCATTTT. It is translated as CASSSSRGAPSNQPQHF.

The V gene is TRBV19, the J gene TRBJ2-3; 7 bases match TRBD2. Trimming removed 7 bases from V and 2 bases from J; junction bases left unmatched: 6. The CDR3 runs to 14 residues. The germline V gene encodes CDR1 LNHDA and CDR2 SQIVND (reference sequence). The CDR3 sequence: CASTPGRDTDTQYF. The DNA for the CDR3 is TGTGCCAGTACCCCGGGGAGGGACACAGATACGCAGTATTTT.

The gene calls are TRBV19 and TRBJ1-1, with D hard to call. CDR1 is LNHDA and CDR2 is SQIVND in the germline V gene (reference sequence). CDR3 length: 16 amino acids. Trimming removed 5 bases at V and 0 bases at J, with 16 bases between. CDR3 bases: TGTGCCAGTAGTCCCGGACTCCTCCTCATGAACACTGAAGCTTTCTTT. It translates to CASSPGLLLMNTEAFF.

J is TRBJ2-3 and V is TRBV6-2 or TRBV6-3, with 8 bases fitting TRBD2. Germline V lookup: CDR1 MNHEY, CDR2 SVGEGT. J was trimmed by 4 bases and V by 2 bases; bases with no gene match: 14. The CDR3 runs 18 residues. For the CDR3, the DNA is TGTGCCAGCAGTTACACAACTGGAGCGGGGGCGCCCGCAGATACGCAGTATTTT. Residues: CASSYTTGAGAPADTQYF.

The chain couples TRBV6-4 to TRBJ2-2; 12 bases agree with TRBD2. The germline gives CDR1 MRHNA, CDR2 SNTAGT. Trimming removed 4 bases from V and 4 bases from J; junction bases left unmatched: 4. The CDR3 runs to 16 residues. The CDR3 loop is CASSGPSGGATGELFF. The CDR3, as DNA: TGTGCCAGCAGTGGGCCTAGCGGGGGGGCCACCGGGGAGCTGTTTTTT.

V usage is TRBV6-5 and J usage is TRBJ2-7, with D hard to call. V dropped 6 bases and J dropped 2 bases, with 17 bases sitting between them. CDR1 and CDR2 from the germline V gene are MNHEY and SVGAGI. The CDR3 consists of 15 residues. The CDR3 spells CASSARPDKAYEQYF. DNA for the CDR3: TGTGCCAGCAGCGCCCGTCCTGACAAAGCCTACGAGCAGTACTTC.

The chain recombines TRBV19 with TRBJ2-1; 16 nucleotides agree with TRBD2. The CDR3 runs to 16 residues. V lost 5 bases to trimming and J lost 5 bases; unmatched junction nucleotides: 3. The V gene's germline CDR1 is LNHDA and CDR2 SQIVND (reference sequence). CDR3 DNA: TGTGCCAGTAGTGCGGGACTAGCGGGGGGGAACAATGAGCAGTTCTTC. It specifies CASSAGLAGGNNEQFF.

J is TRBJ2-7 and V is TRBV7-9, with 11 bases aligning to TRBD1. V was clipped by 6 bases and J by 4 bases; unmatched bases: 5. The germline CDR1 and CDR2 sequences are SEHNR and FQNEAQ (reference sequence). This CDR3 contains 14 residues. CDR3 in amino acids: CASRTGTGGYEQYF. Written as DNA, the CDR3 is TGTGCCAGCAGAACCGGGACAGGGGGTTACGAGCAGTACTTC.

The gene calls are TRBV6-4 and TRBJ1-2, with TRBD1 matching 9 bases. V gave up 6 bases and J gave up 2 bases; unmatched junction bases: 7. Germline CDR1 and CDR2: MRHNA and SNTAGT. This CDR3 has 15 residues. The CDR3 nucleotides read TGTGCCAGCAGCGTGGACAGGGGCATGAACTATGGCTACACCTTC. The encoded protein is CASSVDRGMNYGYTF.

The V and J genes are TRBV7-2 and TRBJ1-5, with 9 bases fitting TRBD1. This CDR3 has 16 amino acids. Looked up from germline, CDR1 is SGHTA and CDR2 is FQGNSA. The trim removed 5 bases at V and 7 bases at J, leaving 12 bases unmatched. CDR3 sequence reads: CASSPMGQGIGQPQHF. CDR3 sequence (DNA): TGTGCCAGCAGCCCCATGGGACAGGGTATCGGGCAGCCCCAGCATTTT.

V and J are TRBV7-6 and TRBJ2-2, with 8 bases fitting TRBD2. Germline V gene data show CDR1 as SGHVS and CDR2 as FNYEAQ. The CDR3 consists of 16 residues. The V gene end was trimmed by 5 bases and the J gene end by 0 bases; junction bases not matched to a gene: 5. The CDR3 loop is CASSARGGPNTGELFF. CDR3 nucleotides: TGTGCCAGCAGCGCCCGGGGGGGCCCGAACACCGGGGAGCTGTTTTTT.

The rearrangement links TRBV15 to TRBJ2-7; no definite D call. Germline assignment: CDR1 LNHNV and CDR2 YYDKDF (reference sequence). The CDR3 consists of 15 residues. V was pared by 0 bases and J by 2 bases, with 11 bases between. The CDR3 nucleotides are TGTGCCACCAGCAGAGATCTTGGATCGACCTACGAGCAGTACTTC. It specifies CATSRDLGSTYEQYF.